Listed below are T cell receptor beta chains from one sample, sequenced in a study of immune cell composition in non-small cell lung cancer. Profiling relied on immunoSEQ multiplex PCR, and the TCRdb table lists in-frame clones only, not all of them. This sample has around 4,800 clones, with roughly 79% found just once. Material: lung tumor tissue. Every receptor here comes from a human donor with non-small cell lung cancer. CDR3s include the opening cysteine and the closing phenylalanine or tryptophan. A D gene is named only where the DNA matches it firmly. Size is omitted from some rows. Given values are once, few, many or a class for expanded clones.

j_call d_call clone_size v_call cdr3_nt cdr3_aa
TRBJ1-1 . . TRBV19 TGTGCCAGTAGTATAGACCGCAGAAAGAACACTGAAGCTTTCTTT CASSIDRRKNTEAFF
TRBJ2-1 . . TRBV7-9 TGTGCCAGCAGCTTCGGGGAGCGCTATGAGCAGTTCTTC CASSFGERYEQFF
TRBJ1-1 . . TRBV6-1 TGTGCCAGCACTCTAGGGGGAGCTGAAGCTTTCTTT CASTLGGAEAFF
TRBJ2-1 TRBD2 . TRBV7-6 TGTGCCGGCAGCTTCAGAAGGGAGGGAGGTGAGCAGTTCTTC CAGSFRREGGEQFF
TRBJ2-5 TRBD1 . TRBV15 TGTGCCACCAGCAGAGTGACAGGGACAGAGACCCAGTACTTC CATSRVTGTETQYF
TRBJ2-1 . few TRBV7-2 TGTGCCAGCGGCCGGCGGGGCCGTGAGCAGTTCTTC CASGRRGREQFF
TRBJ2-3 . . TRBV19 TGTGCCAGTAGTATGATGGGGGGGCAAGATACGCAGTATTTT CASSMMGGQDTQYF
TRBJ2-3 . . TRBV21-1 TGTGCCAGCAGCAAACCTAAGACAGGGACTGATACGCAGTATTTT CASSKPKTGTDTQYF
TRBJ2-6 . . TRBV2 TGTGCCAGCGGTCGCGTTGAGCGGGCCAGCTCTGGGGCCAACGTCCTGACTTTC CASGRVERASSGANVLTF
TRBJ2-2 TRBD2 once TRBV5-1 TGCGCCAGCAGCTTCCAAGCGGGGGGGAACACCGGGGAGCTGTTTTTT CASSFQAGGNTGELFF
TRBJ1-4 . . TRBV6-5 TGTGCCAGCAGCGCCGAGGGGAGGACTAATGAAAAACTGTTTTTT CASSAEGRTNEKLFF
TRBJ2-3 TRBD2 . TRBV5-6 TGTGCCAGCAGCTTGGGACTTCCGGGACTAGCGGGAGACTTGGGTACGCAGTATTTT CASSLGLPGLAGDLGTQYF
TRBJ1-1 TRBD1 . TRBV2 TGTGCCAGTCGGACAGGGTTAATGACTGAAGCTTTCTTT CASRTGLMTEAFF
TRBJ2-1 . . TRBV7-2 TGTGCCAGCAGCTTAGTAGCGGAATACGGTGAGCAGTTCTTC CASSLVAEYGEQFF
TRBJ1-3 TRBD1 . TRBV10-3 TGTGCCATCAGGGACAGGGAGTCCTCGGCTGGAAACACCATATATTTT CAIRDRESSAGNTIYF